This entry lists 5 T cell receptor beta chains sequenced from one sample in a study of control samples from healthy donors and cancer patients. Assay: immunoSEQ multiplex PCR; the TCRdb copy retains only in-frame clones and omits some. The table shows about 140,000 clones, with around 90% occurring only once. Input material: blood. All receptors derive from a man aged 25-45 years in good health.

This chain joins TRBV6-4 and TRBJ2-1, with TRBD2 matching 7 bases. The CDR3 has 16 amino acids. V was pared by 2 bases and J by 1 base, with 5 bases of the junction left unmatched. Looked up from germline, CDR1 is MRHNA and CDR2 is SNTAGT. CDR3 sequence reads: CASSDEAGASYNEQFF. The CDR3 DNA follows: TGTGCCAGCAGTGACGAGGCGGGAGCTTCCTACAATGAGCAGTTCTTC.

The chain is built from TRBV11-2 and TRBJ1-4; TRBD1 matches at 8 bases. The CDR3 is 14 amino acids. V was clipped by 2 bases and J by 7 bases; unmatched bases: 3. CDR1 is SGHAT and CDR2 is FQNNGV in the germline V gene. The CDR3 loop reads CASSLQGAGEKLFF. The CDR3 nucleotides are TGTGCCAGCAGCTTACAGGGGGCGGGTGAAAAACTGTTTTTT.

This sequence joins TRBV30 and TRBJ2-7; the D gene is possibly TRBD1 (6 bases). Trimming took off 2 bases at V and 0 bases at J, with 23 bases between the two ends. The CDR3 consists of 18 residues. Germline CDR1 and CDR2: GTSNPN and SVGIG (reference sequence). The DNA of the CDR3 is TGTGCCTGGAGTTTGGGACAAGTCACACGTGAACCCTCCTACGAGCAGTACTTC. Translating it yields CAWSLGQVTREPSYEQYF.

The chain joins TRBV9 to TRBJ2-1; D is possibly TRBD2 (6 bases). Trimming left V 4 bases short and J 12 bases short, with 11 bases between. This CDR3 has 11 amino acids. CDR1 is SGDLS, CDR2 YYNGEE, per germline. CDR3 nucleotides: TGTGCCAGCAGCCCGGGACTTGGGCAGTTCTTC. Translated, it gives CASSPGLGQFF.

The chain has TRBV20-1 and TRBJ2-7; D tentatively reads TRBD1 or TRBD2 (5 bases each). The CDR3 is 15 residues long. Trimming pared 3 bases from V and 1 base from J, leaving 16 bases between. Germline V gives CDR1 DFQATT, CDR2 SNEGSKA (reference sequence). CDR3 in amino acids: CSASGGGFSSYEQYF. For the CDR3, the DNA is TGCAGTGCTAGTGGTGGGGGATTTAGTTCCTACGAGCAGTACTTC.